Shown below are 13 T cell receptor beta chains from a single sample sequenced in a study of blood T cell repertoires in COVID-19. Clones were read by immunoSEQ multiplex PCR, and TCRdb kept only the in-frame ones, dropping some. The table includes under 250,000 clones, roughly 77% detected once. Sequenced input: peripheral blood. The origin of the receptors is a woman aged 40 to 55 with COVID-19, enrolled during active disease.

The V and J genes are TRBV5-4 and TRBJ2-2; D is possibly TRBD2 (6 bases). CDR3 length: 15 residues. V lost 3 bases to trimming and J lost 5 bases, with 14 bases between them. CDR1 is SGHNT, CDR2 YYREEE, per germline (reference sequence). The CDR3 loop reads CASSSPGGRTGELFF. In nucleotides, the CDR3 is TGTGCCAGCAGCTCGCCCGGGGGTCGAACCGGGGAGCTGTTTTTT.

The rearrangement links TRBV5-1 to TRBJ1-2, with a possible D match to TRBD1 (5 bases). Germline V gene lookup returns CDR1 SGHRS and CDR2 YFSETQ. V was cut by 1 base and J by 8 bases, with 15 bases left in between. The CDR3 runs 14 residues. This CDR3 is CASSLSREGNGYTF. The CDR3 nucleotides are TGCGCCAGCAGCTTGTCCAGGGAAGGTAACGGCTACACCTTC. Combining the CDR3 with reference TRBV5-1 and TRBJ1-2 gives the whole variable domain KAGVTQTPRYLIKTRGQQVTLSCSPISGHRSVSWYQQTPGQGLQFLFEYFSETQRNKGNFPGRFSGRQFSNSRSEMNVSTLELGDSALYLCASSLSREGNGYTFGSGTRLTVV.

The chain has TRBV2 and TRBJ2-3, with D possibly being TRBD2 (5 bases). The V and J ends lost 7 bases and 2 bases respectively, with 10 bases between them. The CDR3 extends over 13 amino acids. CDR1 and CDR2 (germline): SNHLY, FYNNEI. The DNA of the CDR3 is TGTGCCAGCAATCGGGGAGTCACAGATACGCAGTATTTT. It is translated as CASNRGVTDTQYF.

The chain employs TRBV19 and TRBJ2-5; 12 nucleotides match TRBD1. The CDR3 consists of 14 residues. Germline CDR1 is LNHDA and CDR2 is SQIVND (reference sequence). Germline trimming cut 10 bases from V and 9 bases from J; bases unmatched to any gene: 12. The CDR3 protein is CATSGTGGESAQYF. CDR3 sequence (DNA): TGTGCCACCTCGGGGACAGGGGGCGAATCGGCCCAGTACTTC.

The chain combines TRBV3-1 (or the pseudogene TRBV3-2) with TRBJ1-5, with 8 bases aligning to TRBD1. Losses at the gene ends were 5 bases for V and 7 bases for J; bases not matched to a gene: 4. This CDR3 region has 13 residues. Germline loops: CDR1 LGHDT, CDR2 YNNKEL (reference sequence). CDR3 protein: CASSKDRAQPQHF. In DNA, the CDR3 is TGTGCCAGCAGCAAGGACAGGGCCCAGCCCCAGCATTTT.

V is TRBV5-1 and J is TRBJ1-4, with D hard to call. Trimming left V 1 base short and J 5 bases short, with 15 bases between. The CDR3 loop spans 16 amino acids. CDR1 SGHRS and CDR2 YFSETQ come from the germline V gene. The CDR3 is CASSLFESQVNEKLFF. The CDR3 nucleotides read TGCGCCAGCAGCTTGTTCGAATCCCAGGTGAATGAAAAACTGTTTTTT.

As concerns this clone: The same CDR3 also results from other DNA sequences found in this sample. The genes are TRBV18 and TRBJ1-1, with D possibly matching TRBD1 (6 bases). The CDR3 is 15 amino acids. The V gene's germline CDR1 is KGHSH and CDR2 LQKENI. Trimming shortened V by 6 bases and J by 0 bases, and 14 bases separated the two germline ends. The CDR3 is CASSPRQVVNTEAFF. In DNA, the CDR3 is TGTGCCAGCTCGCCTAGACAGGTTGTGAACACTGAAGCTTTCTTT.

Only a few counts were recorded for this clone. This chain's CDR3 is CSSRASTGENTEAFF. The CDR3, as DNA: TGCAGCTCAAGGGCCTCGACAGGGGAAAACACTGAAGCTTTCTTT. This chain uses TRBV29-1 with TRBJ1-1, with TRBD1 matching 8 bases. The CDR3 spans 15 residues. Germline values: CDR1 SQVTM, CDR2 ANQGSEA. The V segment lost 8 bases and the J segment 2 bases; nucleotides outside the gene matches: 13.

This clone was seen a handful of times. This chain uses TRBV18 with TRBJ2-5; 8 nucleotides align to TRBD2. Germline values: CDR1 KGHSH, CDR2 LQKENI. J lost 2 bases, V lost 1 base, and 9 bases had no gene match. The CDR3 runs to 17 residues. The CDR3 here is CASSPLPSGSLQETQYF. The CDR3 DNA sequence: TGTGCCAGCTCACCACTGCCCAGCGGGAGTTTACAAGAGACCCAGTACTTC.

V usage is TRBV25-1 and J usage is TRBJ1-1, with a weak D call TRBD1 (5 bases). With 5 bases removed from V and 0 bases from J, the gap between germline ends came to 16 bases. This CDR3 contains 16 residues. Germline loops: CDR1 MGHDK, CDR2 SYGVNS. This CDR3 is CASSIGAFGVNTEAFF. CDR3 DNA: TGTGCCAGCAGTATAGGGGCATTTGGGGTGAACACTGAAGCTTTCTTT. Drawing the rest from reference TRBV25-1 and TRBJ1-1, the complete variable domain is EADIYQTPRYLVIGTGKKITLECSQTMGHDKMYWYQQDPGMELHLIHYSYGVNSTEKGDLSSESTVSRIRTEHFPLTLESARPSHTSQYLCASSIGAFGVNTEAFFGQGTRLTVV.

The chain couples TRBV5-1 to TRBJ2-7, with 10 positions matching TRBD2. The V gene end was trimmed by 0 bases and the J gene end by 3 bases; junction bases not matched to a gene: 3. This CDR3 contains 15 residues. Germline V gene data show CDR1 as SGHRS and CDR2 as YFSETQ. The CDR3 nucleotides are TGCGCCAGCAGCTTGGCTAGCGGGGGTTTCTACGAGCAGTACTTC. Translating it yields CASSLASGGFYEQYF.

This clone was observed a single time. The rearrangement uses TRBV4-1 and TRBJ1-5; 7 bases fit TRBD1. This CDR3 has 17 residues. CDR1 and CDR2 from the germline V gene are MGHRA and YSYEKL. Trimming at V came to 4 bases and at J to 0 bases, leaving 9 bases not matched to a gene. The CDR3 loop reads CASSLDRVGHSNQPQHF. CDR3 DNA sequence: TGCGCCAGCAGCCTCGACAGGGTGGGACATAGCAATCAGCCCCAGCATTTT.

Comments on this clone: This specimen includes other DNA sequences encoding the same CDR3. The chain carries TRBV3-1 (or the pseudogene TRBV3-2) and TRBJ2-7; tentative D call: TRBD1 (6 bases). Trimming cost V 7 bases and J 3 bases, with 10 bases left between them. From germline, CDR1 is LGHDT and CDR2 YNNKEL (reference sequence). This CDR3 has 12 residues. The CDR3 loop reads CASTLGGYEQYF. DNA of the CDR3: TGTGCCAGCACCCTAGGGGGCTACGAGCAGTACTTC.